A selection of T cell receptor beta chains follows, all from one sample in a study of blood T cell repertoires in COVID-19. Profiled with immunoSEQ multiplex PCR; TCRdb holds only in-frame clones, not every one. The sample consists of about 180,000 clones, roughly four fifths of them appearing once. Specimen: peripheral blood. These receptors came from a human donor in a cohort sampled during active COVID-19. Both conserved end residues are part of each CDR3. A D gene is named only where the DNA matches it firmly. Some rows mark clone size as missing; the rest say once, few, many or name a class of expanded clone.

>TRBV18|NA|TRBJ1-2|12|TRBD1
CASSPDREGYTF
TGTGCCAGCTCTCCGGACAGGGAAGGCTACACCTTC
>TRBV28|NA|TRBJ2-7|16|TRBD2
CASSPPLAGGSYEQYF
TGTGCCAGCAGTCCCCCACTAGCGGGAGGCTCCTACGAGCAGTACTTC
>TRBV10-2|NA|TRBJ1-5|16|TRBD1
CASSGMGQGAGQPQHF
TGCGCCAGCAGTGGGATGGGACAGGGGGCTGGACAGCCCCAGCATTTT
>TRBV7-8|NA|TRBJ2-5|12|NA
CASSPRWETQYF
TGTGCCAGCAGCCCGCGCTGGGAGACCCAGTACTTC
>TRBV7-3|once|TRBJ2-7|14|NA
CASSLTGGVSEQYF
TGTGCCAGCAGCTTAACCGGCGGTGTTAGTGAGCAGTACTTC
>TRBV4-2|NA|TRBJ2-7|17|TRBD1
CASSPTGSTGVLGEQYF
TGTGCCAGCAGCCCAACGGGGTCGACAGGGGTTCTGGGGGAGCAGTACTTC
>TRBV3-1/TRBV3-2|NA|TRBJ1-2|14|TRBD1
CASSRQGSLYGYTF
TGTGCCAGCAGTCGACAGGGTTCCCTCTATGGCTACACCTTC
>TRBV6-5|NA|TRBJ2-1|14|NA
CASEARSSYNEQFF
TGTGCCAGCGAGGCGAGGAGCTCCTACAATGAGCAGTTCTTC
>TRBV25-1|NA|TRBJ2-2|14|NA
CASNPMGGTGELFF
TGTGCCAGCAACCCGATGGGGGGAACCGGGGAGCTGTTTTTT
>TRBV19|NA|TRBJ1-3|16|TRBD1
CASSLEGQFSGNTIYF
TGTGCCAGTAGTCTAGAGGGACAGTTCTCTGGAAACACCATATATTTT
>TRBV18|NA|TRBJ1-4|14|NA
CASSATPANEKLFF
TGTGCCAGCTCAGCAACTCCGGCTAATGAAAAACTGTTTTTT
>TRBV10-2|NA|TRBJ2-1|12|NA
CASSDRDNEQFF
TGCGCCAGCAGTGATCGAGATAATGAGCAGTTCTTC
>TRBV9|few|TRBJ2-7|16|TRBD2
CASSTSGAASLREQYF
TGTGCCAGCAGCACTAGCGGGGCCGCATCCCTGCGGGAGCAGTACTTC
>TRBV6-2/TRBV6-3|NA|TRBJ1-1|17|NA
CASSYPTWTNRDTEAFF
TGTGCCAGCAGTTATCCAACTTGGACAAACCGGGACACTGAAGCTTTCTTT
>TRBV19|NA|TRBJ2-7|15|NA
CASSIGPGGNYEQYF
TGTGCCAGTAGTATCGGGCCAGGGGGGAACTACGAGCAGTACTTC
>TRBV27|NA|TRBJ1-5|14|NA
CASSITGINQPQHF
TGTGCCAGCAGTATAACAGGTATTAATCAGCCCCAGCATTTT